Listed here is a single T cell receptor beta chain. The germline V and J ends were trimmed by 2 bases and 6 bases, with 14 bases remaining between them. Germline CDR1 is MNHNS and CDR2 is SASEGT. CDR3 size: 15 residues. Which cohort a participant joined came from the clinical history participants gave. The sample belongs to a study of blood T cell repertoires in COVID-19. Repertoires were generated with immunoSEQ multiplex PCR, while TCRdb's copy carries only in-frame clones and drops some. The sample carries around 300,000 clones, about 89% recorded once. This chain links TRBV6-1 with TRBJ1-5; a weak D match, TRBD1 (5 bases). The specimen sequenced was PBMCs or T cells enriched from blood (not recorded which). This clonotype was sampled from a woman between 18 and 29 years old who had recovered from COVID-19. The DNA of the CDR3 is TGTGCCAGCAGTGAAAGCAGGGTTTCGGTTCAGCCCCAGCATTTT. Translating gives CASSESRVSVQPQHF.